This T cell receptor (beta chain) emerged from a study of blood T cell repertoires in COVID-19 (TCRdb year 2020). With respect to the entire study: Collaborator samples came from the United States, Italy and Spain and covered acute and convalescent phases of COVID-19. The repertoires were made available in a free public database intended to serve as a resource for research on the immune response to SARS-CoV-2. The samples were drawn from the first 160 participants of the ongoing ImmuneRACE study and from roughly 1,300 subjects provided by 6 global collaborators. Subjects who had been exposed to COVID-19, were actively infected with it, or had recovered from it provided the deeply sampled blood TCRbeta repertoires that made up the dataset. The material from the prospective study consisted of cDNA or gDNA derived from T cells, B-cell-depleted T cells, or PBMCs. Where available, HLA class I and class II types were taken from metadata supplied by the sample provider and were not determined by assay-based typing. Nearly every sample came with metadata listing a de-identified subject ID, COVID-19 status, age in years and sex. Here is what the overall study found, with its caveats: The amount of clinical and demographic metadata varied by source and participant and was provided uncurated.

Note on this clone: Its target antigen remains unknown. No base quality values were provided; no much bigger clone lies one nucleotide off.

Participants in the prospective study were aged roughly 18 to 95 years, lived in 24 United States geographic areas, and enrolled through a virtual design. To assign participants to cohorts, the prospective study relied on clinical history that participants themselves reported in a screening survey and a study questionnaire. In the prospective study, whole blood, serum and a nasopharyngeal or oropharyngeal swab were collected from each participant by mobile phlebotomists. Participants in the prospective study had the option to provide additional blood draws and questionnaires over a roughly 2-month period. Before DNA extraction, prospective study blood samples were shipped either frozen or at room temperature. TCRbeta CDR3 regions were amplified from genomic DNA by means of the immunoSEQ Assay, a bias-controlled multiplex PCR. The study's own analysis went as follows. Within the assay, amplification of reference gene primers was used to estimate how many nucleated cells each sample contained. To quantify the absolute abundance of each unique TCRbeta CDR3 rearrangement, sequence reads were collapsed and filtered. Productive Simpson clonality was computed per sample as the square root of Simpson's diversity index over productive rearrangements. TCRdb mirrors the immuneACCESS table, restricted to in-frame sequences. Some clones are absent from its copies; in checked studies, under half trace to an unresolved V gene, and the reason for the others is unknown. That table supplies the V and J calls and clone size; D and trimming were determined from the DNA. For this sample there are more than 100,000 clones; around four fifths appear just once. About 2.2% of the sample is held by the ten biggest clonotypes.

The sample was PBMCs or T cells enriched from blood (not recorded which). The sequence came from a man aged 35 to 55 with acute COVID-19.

DNA sequence: TGTGCCAGTTCGAGGGGGCAGGACACTGAAGCTTTCTTT. The encoded protein is CASSRGQDTEAFF. The sequence joins TRBV2 to TRBJ1-1; TRBD1 lines up with 7 middle nucleotides. Spanning cysteine to phenylalanine, the CDR3 consists of 13 amino acids. The retained sequence is limited to the CDR3, 39 bases, with the frame set at the first base. V has 9 bases trimmed and J has 3 bases trimmed; junction bases matching no gene number 7. According to the germline V gene, CDR1 reads SNHLY and CDR2 reads FYNNEI.